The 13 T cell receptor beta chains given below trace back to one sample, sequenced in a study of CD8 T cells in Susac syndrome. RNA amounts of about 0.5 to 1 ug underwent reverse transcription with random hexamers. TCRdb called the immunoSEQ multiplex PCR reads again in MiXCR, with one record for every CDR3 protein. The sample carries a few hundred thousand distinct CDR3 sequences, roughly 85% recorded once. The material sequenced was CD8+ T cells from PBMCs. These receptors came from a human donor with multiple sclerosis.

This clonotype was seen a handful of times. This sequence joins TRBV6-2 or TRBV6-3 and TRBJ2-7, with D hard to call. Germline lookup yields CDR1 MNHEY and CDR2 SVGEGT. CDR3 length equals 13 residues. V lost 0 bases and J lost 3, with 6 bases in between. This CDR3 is CASSYSEYYEQYF. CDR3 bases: TGTGCCAGCAGTTACTCGGAGTACTACGAGCAGTACTTC.

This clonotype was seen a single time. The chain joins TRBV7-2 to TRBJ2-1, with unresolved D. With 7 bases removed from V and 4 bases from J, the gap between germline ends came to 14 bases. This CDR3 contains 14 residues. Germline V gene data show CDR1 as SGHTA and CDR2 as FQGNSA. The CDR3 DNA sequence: TGTGCCAGCAAAGGAGAAGCCTTTTACAATGAGCAGTTCTTC. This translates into CASKGEAFYNEQFF.

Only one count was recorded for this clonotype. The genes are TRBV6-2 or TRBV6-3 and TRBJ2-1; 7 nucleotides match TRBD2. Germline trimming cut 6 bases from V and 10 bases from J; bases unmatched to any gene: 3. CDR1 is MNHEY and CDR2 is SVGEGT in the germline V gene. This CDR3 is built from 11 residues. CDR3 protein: CASSVGGEQFF. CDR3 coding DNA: TGTGCCAGCAGCGTCGGGGGGGAGCAGTTCTTC.

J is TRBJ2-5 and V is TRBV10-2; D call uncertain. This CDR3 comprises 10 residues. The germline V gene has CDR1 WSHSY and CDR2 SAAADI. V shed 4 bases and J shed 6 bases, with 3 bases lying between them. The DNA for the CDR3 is TGCGCCAGCAGTGGGCAGACCCAGTACTTC. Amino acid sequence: CASSGQTQYF.

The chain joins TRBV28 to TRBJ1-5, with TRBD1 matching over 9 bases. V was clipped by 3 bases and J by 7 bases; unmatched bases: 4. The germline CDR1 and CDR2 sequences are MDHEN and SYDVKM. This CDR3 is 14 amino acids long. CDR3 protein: CASSLDRGRQPQHF. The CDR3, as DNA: TGTGCCAGCAGTTTGGACAGGGGTCGGCAGCCCCAGCATTTT.

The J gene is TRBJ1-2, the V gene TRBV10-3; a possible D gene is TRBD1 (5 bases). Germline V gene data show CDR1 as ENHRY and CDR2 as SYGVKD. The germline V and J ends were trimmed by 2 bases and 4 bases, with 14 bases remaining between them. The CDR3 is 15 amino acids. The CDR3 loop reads CAISEPGTWGYGYTF. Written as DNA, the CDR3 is TGTGCCATCAGTGAGCCTGGGACCTGGGGCTATGGCTACACCTTC.

The CDR3 spells CASSSWRGPDYGYTF. CDR3 sequence (DNA): TGTGCCAGCAGCTCCTGGAGGGGACCCGACTATGGCTACACCTTC. This chain links TRBV7-9 with TRBJ1-2; D possibly corresponds to TRBD1 (5 bases). CDR3 length: 15 residues. Germline V CDR1 and CDR2: SEHNR, FQNEAQ (reference sequence). Trimming stripped 4 bases from V and 3 bases from J, with 15 bases between. Full variable domain (missing parts from reference TRBV7-9 and TRBJ1-2): DTGVSQNPRHKITKRGQNVTFRCDPISEHNRLYWYRQTLGQGPEFLTYFQNEAQLEKSRLLSDRFSAERPKGSFSTLEIQRTEQGDSAMYLCASSSWRGPDYGYTFGSGTRLTVV.

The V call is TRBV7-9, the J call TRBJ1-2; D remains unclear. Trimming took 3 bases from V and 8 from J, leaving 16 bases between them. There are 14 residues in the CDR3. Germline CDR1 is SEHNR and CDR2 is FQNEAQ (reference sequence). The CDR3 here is CASSFPGVGGGYTF. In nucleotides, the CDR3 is TGTGCCAGCAGCTTCCCCGGCGTGGGCGGGGGCTACACCTTC.

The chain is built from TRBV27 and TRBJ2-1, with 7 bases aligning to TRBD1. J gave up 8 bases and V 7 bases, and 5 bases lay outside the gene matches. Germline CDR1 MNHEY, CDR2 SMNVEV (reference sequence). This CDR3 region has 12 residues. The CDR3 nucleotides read TGTGCCAGCAATGACAGGGCCCATGAGCAGTTCTTC. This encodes CASNDRAHEQFF.

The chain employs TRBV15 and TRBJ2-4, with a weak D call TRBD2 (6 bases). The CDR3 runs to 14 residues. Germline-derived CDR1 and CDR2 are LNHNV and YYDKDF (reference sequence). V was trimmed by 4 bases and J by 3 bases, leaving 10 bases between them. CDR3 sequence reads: CATSTEGNKNIQYF. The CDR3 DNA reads TGTGCCACCAGCACGGAGGGTAACAAAAACATTCAGTACTTC.

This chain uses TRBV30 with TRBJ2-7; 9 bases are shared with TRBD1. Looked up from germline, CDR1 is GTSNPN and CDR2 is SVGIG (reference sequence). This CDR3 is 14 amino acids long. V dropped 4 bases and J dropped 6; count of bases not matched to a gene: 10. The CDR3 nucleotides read TGTGCCTGGACCGGGACAGGGAATTGGCGCGAGCAGTACTTC. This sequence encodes CAWTGTGNWREQYF.

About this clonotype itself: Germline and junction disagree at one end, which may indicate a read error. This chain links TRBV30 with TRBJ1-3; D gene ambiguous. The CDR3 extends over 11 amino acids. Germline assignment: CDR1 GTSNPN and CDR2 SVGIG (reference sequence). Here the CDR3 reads CASYSENTIYF. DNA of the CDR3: TGTGCCTCCTACTCTGAAAACACCATATATTTT.

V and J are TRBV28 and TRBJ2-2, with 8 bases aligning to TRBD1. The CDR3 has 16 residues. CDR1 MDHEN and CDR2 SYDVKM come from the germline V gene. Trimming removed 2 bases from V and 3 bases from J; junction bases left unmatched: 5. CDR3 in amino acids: CASSLLRTGHTGELFF. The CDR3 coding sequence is TGTGCCAGCAGTTTACTGCGGACAGGGCACACCGGGGAGCTGTTTTTT.